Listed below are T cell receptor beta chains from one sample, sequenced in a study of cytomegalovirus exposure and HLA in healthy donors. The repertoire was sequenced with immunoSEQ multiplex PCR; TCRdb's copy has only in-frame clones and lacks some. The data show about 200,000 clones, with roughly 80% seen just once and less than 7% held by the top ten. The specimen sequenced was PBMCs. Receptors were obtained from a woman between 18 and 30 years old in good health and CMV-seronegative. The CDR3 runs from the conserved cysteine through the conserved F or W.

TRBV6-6	CASSLSGGGETQYF
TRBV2	CASSELVSTDTQYF
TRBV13	CASSPTRADTDTQYF
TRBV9	CASSLPSGNEQFF
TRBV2	CASSEGPYEQYF
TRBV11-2	CASSRLGHNTDTQYF
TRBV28	CASSLLANEQYF
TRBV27	CASSLKEGATDTQYF
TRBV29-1	CSGSGAFF
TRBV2	CASSRIGNTEAFF
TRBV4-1	CASSQGLARTDTQYF
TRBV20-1	CSASLGNAQYF
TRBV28	CASSLKGRSGYTF
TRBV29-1	CSVPGQGNTGELFF
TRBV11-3	CASSRTIHNEQFF
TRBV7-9	CASSLVMVNYGYTF
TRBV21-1	CASSKAGRNGDTQYF
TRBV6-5	CASSSIGDGYTF
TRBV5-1	CASSLGGIGYGYTF
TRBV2	CASSDVGAQETQYF
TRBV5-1	CASSLANNEQFF
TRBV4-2	CASSLHGGGEKLFF
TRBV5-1	CASSPLGVLGETQYF
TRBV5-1	CASSSRTGGTDTQYF
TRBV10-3	CAISDGTRGSYEQYF
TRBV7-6	CASSLEAQGATGELFF
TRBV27	CASSLLIGIEAFF
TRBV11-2	CASAPGRGYSNQPQHF
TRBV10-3	CAIRQGSNNSPLHF
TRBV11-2	CASSLRGGGGTRIEQFF
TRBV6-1	CASSGLAGRTNEKLFF
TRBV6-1	CASRTDQHPYEQYF